This T cell receptor beta chain was observed in a study of beta chain features in type 1 diabetes. This clone was found a few times. Its cognate antigen is unknown. In total, each donor contributed a single heparinised blood draw that averaged roughly 110 mL. Sequenced material consisted of expressed TCRB transcripts (all of the isolated RNA was reverse transcribed). TCRdb's table, derived via immunoSEQ multiplex PCR, lists solely in-frame clones and lacks some. The sample has hundreds of thousands of clones; 13% to 15% are singletons. Study-wide results and caveats: TCRB CDR3s from Type 1 diabetes patients were moderately but significantly shorter in all four CD4+ subsets.

With V trimmed by 3 bases and J by 4 bases, 8 bases remained unmatched. The CDR3 loop spans 17 amino acids. Germline CDR1 MDHEN, CDR2 SYDVKM. The source of this sequence is a man younger than 45 with type 1 diabetes. This sequence joins TRBV28 and TRBJ2-5, with 13 bases fitting TRBD2. Material for sequencing was naive CD4+ T cells from blood. CDR3 amino acids: CASSLRRTSGRGETQYF. The CDR3 bases are TGTGCCAGCAGTTTGAGGAGGACTAGCGGGAGAGGAGAGACCCAGTACTTC.